This T cell receptor (beta chain) is drawn from a study of blood T cell repertoires in COVID-19. Study-wide background: From T cells, B-cell-depleted T cells, or PBMCs came the material, which was cDNA or gDNA.

This clone showed up many times. Germline CDR1 reads MNHEY; CDR2 reads SMNVEV (reference sequence). Trimming took 5 bases from V and 4 from J, leaving 10 bases between them. This CDR3 comprises 13 residues. Donors were grouped by their self-reported clinical history. Assay: immunoSEQ multiplex PCR; the TCRdb copy retains only in-frame clones and omits some. The table includes approximately 190,000 clones, 70% to 85% detected once. This chain connects TRBV27 to TRBJ2-3, with D tentatively TRBD2 (7 bases). Sequenced: PBMCs or T cells enriched from blood (not recorded which). The TCR was taken from a woman aged 55-69 years with acute COVID-19. This chain's CDR3 is CASSPGGPDTQYF. In nucleotides, the CDR3 is TGTGCCAGCAGTCCGGGGGGCCCAGATACGCAGTATTTT.